A selection of T cell receptor beta chains follows, all from one sample in a study of immune characterization of retroperitoneal liposarcoma. Each CDR3 protein gets one entry after TCRdb re-called the PCR reads with MiXCR. The profile shows some 10,000 distinct CDR3 sequences, around a quarter of them singletons. Sequencing input: tumor tissue. The receptor set was obtained from a male donor with retroperitoneal liposarcoma. CDR3s include the opening cysteine and the closing phenylalanine or tryptophan. The D gene is left open where the match is weak. Not every row has a clone size; where given, it reads once, few, many or a size class.

DNA	CDR3	D	V	size	J
TGTGCCAGCAGCCAAGGACGGACCCAGTTCTTC	CASSQGRTQFF	-	TRBV6-1	few	TRBJ2-1
TGTGCCAGCAGCTTAGAAGTTGGAGGGACAACGAACACCGGGGAGCTGTTTTTT	CASSLEVGGTTNTGELFF	-	TRBV11-3	-	TRBJ2-2
TGCAAGACCCCGGGTACTGAAGCTTTCTTT	CKTPGTEAFF	-	TRBV6-1	few	TRBJ1-1
TGTGCCAGCAGCCGAGGACAGGAGGGGGGGCAGCCCCAGCATTTT	CASSRGQEGGQPQHF	TRBD1	TRBV12-3/TRBV12-4	-	TRBJ1-5
TGTGCCATCAGCCCCACAGGGGATAATAATTCACCCCTCCACTTT	CAISPTGDNNSPLHF	TRBD1	TRBV10-3	-	TRBJ1-6
TGTGCCAGCAGCTTAGCTCGGGGGTCAGATACGCAGTATTTT	CASSLARGSDTQYF	-	TRBV7-7	-	TRBJ2-3
TGTGCCAGCCGCTACCGAATGGGGGGCTACGAGCAGTTCTTC	CASRYRMGGYEQFF	-	TRBV28	-	TRBJ2-1
TGTGCCAGCAGTGAAAGGGGAACCGGGGCCTACGAGCAGTTCTTC	CASSERGTGAYEQFF	-	TRBV6-2/TRBV6-3	few	TRBJ2-1
TGTGCCAGCAGCTTAATAGGGGCCGATGAGCAGTACTTC	CASSLIGADEQYF	-	TRBV7-3	medium-sized	TRBJ2-5
TGTGCCAGCGTGGGGAGTGGGGTCAGGATGAAAAATGAGCAGTTCTTC	CASVGSGVRMKNEQFF	-	TRBV6-1	many	TRBJ2-1
TGTGCCAGCAGTTATGCGGATGAGCAGTACTTC	CASSYADEQYF	-	TRBV6-1	few	TRBJ2-7
TGTGCCAGCGGAAAGACAGTCTACGAGCAGTACTTC	CASGKTVYEQYF	-	TRBV27	few	TRBJ2-7
TGTGCCAGCAGTGAGACACAAAAACTAGCGGGGGTCCCCTACGAGCAGTTCTTC	CASSETQKLAGVPYEQFF	TRBD2	TRBV12-3/TRBV12-4	-	TRBJ2-1
TGTGCCAGCAGCCCGGGGGGGGCTGGGAAGCGATACGAGCAGTACTTC	CASSPGGAGKRYEQYF	TRBD2	TRBV7-2	few	TRBJ2-7
TGTGCCAGCAGCCCGACAGCTAACTATGGCTACACCTTC	CASSPTANYGYTF	-	TRBV6-1	-	TRBJ1-2
TGTGCCAGCAGTGAAGCGGGAGGGAGCTCCTACGAGCAGTTCTTC	CASSEAGGSSYEQFF	TRBD2	TRBV6-1	few	TRBJ2-1
TGTGCCAGCAGTGAAGGTGGCAGGTACGAGCAGTACTTC	CASSEGGRYEQYF	-	TRBV6-1	medium-sized	TRBJ2-7
TGTGCCAGCAGTGGGACAGGGGGCACAGATACGCAGTATTTT	CASSGTGGTDTQYF	TRBD1	TRBV6-4	many	TRBJ2-3
TGTGCCAGCAAGACCCCAAGTAGCGAGATCAATGAGCAGTTCTTC	CASKTPSSEINEQFF	-	TRBV6-1	-	TRBJ2-1
TGTGCCAGCAGCTTATCCAGGGTATACGAGCAGTACTTC	CASSLSRVYEQYF	-	TRBV7-2	medium-sized	TRBJ2-7
TGTGCCAGCAGACAAGGGGCAGGAAACACTGAAGCTTTCTTT	CASRQGAGNTEAFF	-	TRBV6-1	medium-sized	TRBJ1-1
TGTGCCAGCAGTGCCGGGACGGAGAACACTGAAGCTTTCTTT	CASSAGTENTEAFF	-	TRBV6-1	few	TRBJ1-1
TGTGCCAGCAGTCCCCGAGAAAAACTGTTTTTT	CASSPREKLFF	-	TRBV6-8	-	TRBJ1-4
TGTGCCAGCAGTTACAACGCGAACACCGGGGAGCTGTTTTTT	CASSYNANTGELFF	-	TRBV6-2/TRBV6-3	few	TRBJ2-2
TGTGCCAGCAGCTTGGCCGGGGACTCCCCACGACTCGAGCAGTTCTTC	CASSLAGDSPRLEQFF	-	TRBV7-2	-	TRBJ2-1
TGTGCCAGCAGTGAGATAACACTCGGAGCCTATGGCTACACCTTC	CASSEITLGAYGYTF	-	TRBV6-1	medium-sized	TRBJ1-2
TGTGCCAGCAGTTTACTGGGCAGCTACGAGCAGTTCTTC	CASSLLGSYEQFF	-	TRBV12-3/TRBV12-4	few	TRBJ2-1
TGTGCCAGCAGTTTCTTACAGGCGAACACTGAAGCTTTCTTT	CASSFLQANTEAFF	-	TRBV27	-	TRBJ1-1
TGTGCCAGCAGCACCGGGACAGGGGGCTACGAGCAGTTCTTC	CASSTGTGGYEQFF	TRBD1	TRBV6-1	medium-sized	TRBJ2-1
TGTGCCAGCAGCTTAAGTTCGGGACAGGGGAAAAACATTCAGTACTTC	CASSLSSGQGKNIQYF	TRBD1	TRBV7-2	medium-sized	TRBJ2-4
TGTGCCAGCAGTACCGCCGGGGGGAGCACAGATACGCAGTATTTT	CASSTAGGSTDTQYF	TRBD2	TRBV6-1	-	TRBJ2-3
TGTGCCAGCAGCCGGGCCTTCGGGGAGCTGTTTTTT	CASSRAFGELFF	-	TRBV7-2	-	TRBJ2-2
TGTGCCAGCAGCCCCCGAGGGGGGGAGACCCAGTACTTC	CASSPRGGETQYF	-	TRBV6-1	medium-sized	TRBJ2-5